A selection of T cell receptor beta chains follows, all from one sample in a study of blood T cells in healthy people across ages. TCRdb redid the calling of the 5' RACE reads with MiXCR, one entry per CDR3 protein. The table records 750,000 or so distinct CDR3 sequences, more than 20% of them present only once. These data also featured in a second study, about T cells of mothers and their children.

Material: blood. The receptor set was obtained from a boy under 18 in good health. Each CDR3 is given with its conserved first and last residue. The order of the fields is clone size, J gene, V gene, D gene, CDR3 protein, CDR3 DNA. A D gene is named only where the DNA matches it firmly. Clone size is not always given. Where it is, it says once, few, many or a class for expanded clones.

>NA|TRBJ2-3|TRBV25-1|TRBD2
CASSEWVSGGVTDTQYF
TGTGCCAGCAGTGAATGGGTTAGCGGGGGGGTCACAGATACGCAGTATTTT
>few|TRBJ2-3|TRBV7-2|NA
CASSLDGLGTDTQYF
TGTGCCAGCAGCTTAGACGGACTCGGCACAGATACGCAGTATTTT
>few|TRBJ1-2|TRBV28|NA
CASSPHRSGYTF
TGTGCCAGCAGTCCCCACAGGAGTGGCTACACCTTC
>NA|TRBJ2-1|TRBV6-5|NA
CASGGGANEQFF
TGTGCCAGCGGTGGAGGGGCCAATGAGCAGTTCTTC
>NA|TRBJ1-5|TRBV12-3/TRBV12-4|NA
CASSLERAGNQPQHF
TGTGCCAGCAGTTTGGAAAGGGCAGGCAATCAGCCCCAGCATTTT
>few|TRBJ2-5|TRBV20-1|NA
CSAIPPKAPQETQYF
TGCAGTGCTATCCCCCCGAAGGCACCCCAAGAGACCCAGTACTTC
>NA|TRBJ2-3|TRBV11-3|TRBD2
CASSLLAGLTDTQYF
TGTGCCAGCAGCCTCCTAGCGGGGCTCACAGATACGCAGTATTTT
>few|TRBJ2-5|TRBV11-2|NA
CASSSPRIQETQYF
TGTGCCAGCAGCTCCCCCCGGATCCAAGAGACCCAGTACTTC
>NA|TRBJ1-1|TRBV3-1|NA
CASSQRNTEAFF
TGTGCCAGCAGCCAAAGGAACACTGAAGCTTTCTTT
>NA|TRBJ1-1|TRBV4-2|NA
CASSHSETVNTEAFF
TGTGCCAGCAGCCATTCTGAGACAGTGAACACTGAAGCTTTCTTT
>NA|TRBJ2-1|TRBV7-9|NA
CASSLARASSSYNEQFF
TGTGCCAGCAGCTTAGCCAGGGCTAGCAGCTCCTACAATGAGCAGTTCTTC
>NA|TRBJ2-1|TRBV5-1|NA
CASSLAGVGQFF
TGCGCCAGCAGCTTGGCGGGAGTAGGGCAGTTCTTC
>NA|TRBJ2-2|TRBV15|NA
CATSRTKITGELFF
TGTGCCACCAGCAGGACGAAAATCACCGGGGAGCTGTTTTTT
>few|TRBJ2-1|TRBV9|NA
CASSPGLGSYNEQFF
TGTGCCAGCAGCCCTGGCCTTGGCTCCTACAATGAGCAGTTCTTC
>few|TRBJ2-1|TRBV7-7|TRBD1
CASSLGDRAAYNEQFF
TGTGCTAGCAGCTTAGGTGACAGGGCCGCATACAATGAGCAGTTCTTC
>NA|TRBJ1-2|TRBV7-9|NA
CASSLSLSSAYGYTF
TGTGCCAGCAGCTTAAGTTTGTCCAGTGCCTATGGCTACACCTTC
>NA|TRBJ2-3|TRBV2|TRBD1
CASSGDRGLDTQYF
TGTGCCAGCAGTGGGGACAGGGGGTTGGATACGCAGTATTTT
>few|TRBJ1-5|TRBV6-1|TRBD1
CASNFEGQNNQPQHF
TGTGCCAGCAACTTCGAGGGACAGAATAATCAGCCCCAGCATTTT
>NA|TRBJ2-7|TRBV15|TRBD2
CATREGGRYEQYF
TGTGCCACCAGGGAGGGAGGGCGTTACGAGCAGTACTTC
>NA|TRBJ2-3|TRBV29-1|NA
CSVEERIPSTDTQYF
TGCAGCGTTGAAGAACGGATACCTAGCACAGATACGCAGTATTTT
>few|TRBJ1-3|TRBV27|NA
CASSLTAGSGNTIYF
TGTGCCAGCAGTTTAACAGCAGGCTCTGGAAACACCATATATTTT
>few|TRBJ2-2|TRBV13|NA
CASSLTAYTGELFF
TGTGCCAGCAGCTTGACAGCTTACACCGGGGAGCTGTTTTTT
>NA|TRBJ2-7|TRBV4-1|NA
CASTWDRDTTYEQYF
TGCGCCAGCACCTGGGACCGGGACACTACCTACGAGCAGTACTTC
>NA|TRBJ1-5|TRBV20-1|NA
CSARRQAAEGQPQHF
TGCAGTGCCCGAAGGCAGGCGGCGGAGGGGCAGCCCCAGCATTTT
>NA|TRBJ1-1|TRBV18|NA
CASSPSGPMHVAFF
TGTGCCAGCTCACCTTCGGGCCCCATGCATGTGGCTTTCTTT
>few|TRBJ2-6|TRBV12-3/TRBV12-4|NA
CAVPRGFHGANVLTF
TGTGCCGTCCCCAGGGGTTTCCATGGGGCCAACGTCCTGACTTTC
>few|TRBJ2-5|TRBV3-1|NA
CASSQAAGGGGETQYF
TGTGCCAGCAGCCAAGCCGCAGGGGGAGGAGGAGAGACCCAGTACTTC
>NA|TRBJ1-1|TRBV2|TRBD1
CASTGGQIEAFF
TGTGCCAGCACGGGGGGACAGATTGAAGCTTTCTTT
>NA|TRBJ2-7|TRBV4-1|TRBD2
CASGPLAGASYEQYF
TGCGCCAGCGGCCCCCTAGCGGGAGCATCCTACGAGCAGTACTTC
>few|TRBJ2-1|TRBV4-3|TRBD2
CASSQYSGGAVQFF
TGCGCCAGCAGCCAGTATAGCGGGGGGGCTGTGCAGTTCTTC
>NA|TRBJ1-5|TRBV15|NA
CATSLGRFNQPQHF
TGTGCCACCAGCTTAGGGCGGTTTAATCAGCCCCAGCATTTT
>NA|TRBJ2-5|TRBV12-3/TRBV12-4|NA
CASSFLGSQETQYF
TGTGCCAGCAGTTTTTTGGGGAGCCAAGAGACCCAGTACTTC
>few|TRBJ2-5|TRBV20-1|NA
CSARDQSETQYF
TGCAGTGCTAGAGATCAGTCAGAGACCCAGTACTTC
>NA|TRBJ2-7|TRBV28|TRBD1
CASGPGGTGYYEQYF
TGTGCCAGCGGCCCAGGAGGGACAGGGTACTACGAGCAGTACTTC
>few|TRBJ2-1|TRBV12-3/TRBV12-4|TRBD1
CASSSDRESIDEQFF
TGTGCCAGCAGTTCGGACAGGGAATCCATAGATGAGCAGTTCTTC
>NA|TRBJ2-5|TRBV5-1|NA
CASSLVVGLRETQYF
TGCGCCAGCAGCTTGGTGGTGGGGCTGAGGGAGACCCAGTACTTC
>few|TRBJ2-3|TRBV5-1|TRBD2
CASSDGLAGGLDTQYF
TGCGCCAGCAGCGACGGACTAGCGGGAGGGCTAGATACGCAGTATTTT
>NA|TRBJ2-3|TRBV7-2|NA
CASSSPQDTQYF
TGTGCCAGCAGCAGTCCCCAGGATACGCAGTATTTT
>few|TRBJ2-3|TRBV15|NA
CATSRAPRHRRGTDTQYF
TGTGCCACCAGCAGAGCACCTCGGCATAGGCGTGGCACAGATACGCAGTATTTT
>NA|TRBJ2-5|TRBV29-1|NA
CSVKGVIGETQYF
TGCAGCGTTAAAGGAGTAATTGGAGAGACCCAGTACTTC
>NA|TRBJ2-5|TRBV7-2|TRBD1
CASSLLGTGETQYF
TGTGCCAGCAGCTTACTTGGGACAGGGGAGACCCAGTACTTC
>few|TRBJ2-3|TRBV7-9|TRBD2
CASSGGSSGGRTDTQYF
TGTGCCAGCAGCGGAGGATCTAGCGGGGGGCGCACAGATACGCAGTATTTT
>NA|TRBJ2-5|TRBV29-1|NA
CSVEGGEWALIQETQYF
TGCAGCGTTGAAGGGGGTGAATGGGCTTTAATACAAGAGACCCAGTACTTC
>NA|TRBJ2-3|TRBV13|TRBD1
CASSSGTGGLSGTQYF
TGTGCCAGCAGCTCCGGGACAGGGGGCTTATCGGGTACGCAGTATTTT
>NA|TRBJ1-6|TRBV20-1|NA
CSARTSGNSQSNSPLHF
TGCAGTGCTAGAACGTCAGGGAACAGCCAGTCTAATTCACCCCTCCACTTT
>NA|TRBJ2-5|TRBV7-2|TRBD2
CASSLPLWRGIQETQYF
TGTGCCAGCAGCTTACCCCTTTGGCGGGGGATCCAAGAGACCCAGTACTTC
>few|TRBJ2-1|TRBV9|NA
CASSVDGTSYNEQFF
TGTGCCAGCAGCGTAGACGGGACATCCTACAATGAGCAGTTCTTC
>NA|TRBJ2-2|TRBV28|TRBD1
CASSPTGQVTNTGELFF
TGTGCCAGCAGTCCGACGGGACAGGTCACCAACACCGGGGAGCTGTTTTTT
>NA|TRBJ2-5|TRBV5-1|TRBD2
CASSLLGQTSVEETQYF
TGCGCCAGCAGCTTGTTGGGGCAGACTAGCGTCGAGGAGACCCAGTACTTC
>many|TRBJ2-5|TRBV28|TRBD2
CASSPFWISGRPKETQYF
TGTGCCAGCAGCCCGTTTTGGATTAGCGGGAGGCCTAAAGAGACCCAGTACTTC
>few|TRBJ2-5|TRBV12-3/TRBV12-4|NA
CASSQTGTEETQYF
TGTGCCAGCAGTCAGACTGGGACGGAAGAGACCCAGTACTTC
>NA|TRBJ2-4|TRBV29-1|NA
CSVVGLFPFEDIQYF
TGCAGCGTTGTTGGGCTCTTCCCCTTTGAGGACATTCAGTACTTC
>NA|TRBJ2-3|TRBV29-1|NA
CSVGARRTDTQYF
TGCAGCGTTGGCGCAAGGCGCACAGATACGCAGTATTTT
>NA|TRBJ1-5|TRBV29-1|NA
CSVVSGNQGPQHF
TGCAGCGTTGTATCAGGGAACCAGGGGCCCCAGCATTTT
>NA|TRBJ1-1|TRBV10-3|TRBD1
CAIRGQYTEAFF
TGTGCCATCAGGGGACAGTACACTGAAGCTTTCTTT
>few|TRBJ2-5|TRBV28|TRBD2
CASSSGLAGTWEQYF
TGTGCCAGCAGTTCGGGCCTAGCGGGAACTTGGGAGCAGTACTTC
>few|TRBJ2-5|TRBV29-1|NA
CSVAPRLQETQYF
TGCAGCGTTGCCCCGCGGCTCCAAGAGACCCAGTACTTC
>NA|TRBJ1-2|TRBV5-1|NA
CASSLDPMAGYTF
TGCGCCAGCAGCTTGGATCCCATGGCGGGCTACACCTTC
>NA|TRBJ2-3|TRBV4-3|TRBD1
CASSQERQGLGTDTQYF
TGCGCCAGCAGCCAAGAGCGACAGGGGTTGGGCACAGATACGCAGTATTTT
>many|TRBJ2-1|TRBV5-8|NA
CASSFINKKNEQFF
TGTGCCAGCAGCTTTATAAACAAAAAGAATGAGCAGTTCTTC